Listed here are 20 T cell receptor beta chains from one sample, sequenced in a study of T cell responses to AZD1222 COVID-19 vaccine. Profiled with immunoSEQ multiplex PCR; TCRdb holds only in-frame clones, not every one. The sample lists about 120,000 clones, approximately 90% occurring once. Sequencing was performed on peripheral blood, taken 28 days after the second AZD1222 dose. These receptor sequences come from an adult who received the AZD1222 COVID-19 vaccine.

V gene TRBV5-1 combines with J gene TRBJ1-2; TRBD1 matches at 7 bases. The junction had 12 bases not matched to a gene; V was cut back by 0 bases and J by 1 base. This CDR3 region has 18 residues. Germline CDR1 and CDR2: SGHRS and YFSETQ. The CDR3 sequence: CASSLDPSGGSGNYGYTF. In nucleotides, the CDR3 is TGCGCCAGCAGCTTGGATCCGTCAGGGGGTTCTGGTAACTATGGCTACACCTTC.

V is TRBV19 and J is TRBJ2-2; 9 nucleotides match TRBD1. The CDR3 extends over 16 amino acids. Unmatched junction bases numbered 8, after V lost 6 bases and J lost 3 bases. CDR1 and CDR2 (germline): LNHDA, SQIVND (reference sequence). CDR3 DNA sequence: TGTGCCAGTAGGTCCGGGACAGGGATCTACACCGGGGAGCTGTTTTTT. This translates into CASRSGTGIYTGELFF.

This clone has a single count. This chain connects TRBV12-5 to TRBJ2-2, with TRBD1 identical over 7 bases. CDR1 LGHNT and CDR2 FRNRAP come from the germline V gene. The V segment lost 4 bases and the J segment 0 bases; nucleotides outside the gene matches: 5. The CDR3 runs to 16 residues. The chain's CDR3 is CASGYRTGSNTGELFF. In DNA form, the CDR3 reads TGTGCTAGTGGTTACCGGACAGGTTCGAACACCGGGGAGCTGTTTTTT.

The chain's CDR3 is CASSPQGIGYTF. CDR3 nucleotide sequence: TGTGCCAGCAGTCCGCAGGGCATTGGCTACACCTTC. The chain recombines TRBV25-1 with TRBJ1-2, with D possibly TRBD1 on 5 matching bases. The CDR3 has 12 residues. Germline CDR1 MGHDK, CDR2 SYGVNS. Trimming stripped 5 bases from V and 7 bases from J, with 11 bases between.

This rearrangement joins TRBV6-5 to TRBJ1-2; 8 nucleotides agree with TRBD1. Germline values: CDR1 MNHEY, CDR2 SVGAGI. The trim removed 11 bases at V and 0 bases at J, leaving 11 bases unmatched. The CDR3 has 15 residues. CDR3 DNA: TGTGCCGTCCAGGACAGGGAAGGGTCTAACTATGGCTACACCTTC. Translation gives CAVQDREGSNYGYTF.

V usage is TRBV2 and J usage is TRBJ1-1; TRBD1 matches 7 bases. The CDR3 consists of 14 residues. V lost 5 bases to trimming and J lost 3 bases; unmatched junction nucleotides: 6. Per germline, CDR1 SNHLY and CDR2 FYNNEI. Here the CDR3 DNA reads TGTGCCAGCAGTAGACAGGGTGGAGACACTGAAGCTTTCTTT. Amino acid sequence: CASSRQGGDTEAFF. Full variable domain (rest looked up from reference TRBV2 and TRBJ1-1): EPEVTQTPSHQVTQMGQEVILRCVPISNHLYFYWYRQILGQKVEFLVSFYNNEISEKSEIFDDQFSVERPDGSNFTLKIRSTKLEDSAMYFCASSRQGGDTEAFFGQGTRLTVV.

The CDR3: CASSLAGLDIQYF. The CDR3 nucleotides are TGTGCCAGCAGCTTGGCCGGTTTGGACATTCAGTACTTC. The genes are TRBV7-9 and TRBJ2-4; D gene uncertain. The CDR3 is made up of 13 amino acids. Between the trimmed V and J ends, which lost 3 bases and 8 bases, there was a span of 11 bases. Germline CDR1 reads SEHNR; CDR2 reads FQNEAQ (reference sequence).

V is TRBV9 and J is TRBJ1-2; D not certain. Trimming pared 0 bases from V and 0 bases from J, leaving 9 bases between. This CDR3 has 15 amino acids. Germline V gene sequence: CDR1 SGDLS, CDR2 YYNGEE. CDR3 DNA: TGTGCCAGCAGCGTAGCTAATACACCTAACTATGGCTACACCTTC. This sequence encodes CASSVANTPNYGYTF. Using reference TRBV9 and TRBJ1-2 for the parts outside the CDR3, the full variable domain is DSGVTQTPKHLITATGQRVTLRCSPRSGDLSVYWYQQSLDQGLQFLIQYYNGEERAKGNILERFSAQQFPDLHSELNLSSLELGDSALYFCASSVANTPNYGYTFGSGTRLTVV.

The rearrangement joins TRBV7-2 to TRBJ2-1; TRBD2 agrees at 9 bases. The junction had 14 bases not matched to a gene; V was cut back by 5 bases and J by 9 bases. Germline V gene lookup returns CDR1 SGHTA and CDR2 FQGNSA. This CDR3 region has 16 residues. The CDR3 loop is CASSPEYGGGALEQFF. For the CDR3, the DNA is TGTGCCAGCAGCCCCGAATACGGCGGGGGGGCCCTTGAGCAGTTCTTC.

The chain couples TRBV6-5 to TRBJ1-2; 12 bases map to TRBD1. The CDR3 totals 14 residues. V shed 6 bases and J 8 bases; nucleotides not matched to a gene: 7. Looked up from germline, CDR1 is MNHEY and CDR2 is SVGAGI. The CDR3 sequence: CASRLGQGAWGYTF. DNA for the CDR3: TGTGCCAGCAGGCTGGGACAGGGGGCATGGGGCTACACCTTC.

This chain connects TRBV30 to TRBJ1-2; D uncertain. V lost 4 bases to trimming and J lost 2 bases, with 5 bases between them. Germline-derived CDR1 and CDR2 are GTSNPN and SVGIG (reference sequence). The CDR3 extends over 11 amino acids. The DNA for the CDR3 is TGTGCCTGGAAGGGCAACTATGGCTACACCTTC. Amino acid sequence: CAWKGNYGYTF.

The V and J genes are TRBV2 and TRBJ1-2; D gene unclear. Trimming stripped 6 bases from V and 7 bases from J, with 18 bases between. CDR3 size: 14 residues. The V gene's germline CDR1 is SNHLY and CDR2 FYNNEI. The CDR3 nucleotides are TGTGCCAGCAGGGGCGACATTTCCTCGGGTGGCTACACCTTC. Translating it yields CASRGDISSGGYTF.

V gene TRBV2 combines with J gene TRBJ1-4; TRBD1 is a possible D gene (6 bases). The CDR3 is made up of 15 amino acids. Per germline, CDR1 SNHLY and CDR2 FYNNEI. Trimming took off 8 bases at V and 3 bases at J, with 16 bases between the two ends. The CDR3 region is CASVGRGRANEKLFF. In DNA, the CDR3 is TGTGCCAGCGTTGGAAGGGGGAGGGCTAATGAAAAACTGTTTTTT.

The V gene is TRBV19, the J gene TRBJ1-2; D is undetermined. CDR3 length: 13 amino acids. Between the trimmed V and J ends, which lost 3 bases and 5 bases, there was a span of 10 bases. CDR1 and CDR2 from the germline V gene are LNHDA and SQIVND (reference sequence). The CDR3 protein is CASSIDGEYGYTF. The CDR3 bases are TGTGCCAGTAGTATCGACGGGGAGTATGGCTACACCTTC.

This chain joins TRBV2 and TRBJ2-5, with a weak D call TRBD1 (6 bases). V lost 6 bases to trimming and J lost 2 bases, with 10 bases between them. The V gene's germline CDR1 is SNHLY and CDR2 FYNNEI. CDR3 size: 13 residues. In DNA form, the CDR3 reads TGTGCCAGCAGGACAGGTGGGCAAGAGACCCAGTACTTC. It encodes CASRTGGQETQYF.

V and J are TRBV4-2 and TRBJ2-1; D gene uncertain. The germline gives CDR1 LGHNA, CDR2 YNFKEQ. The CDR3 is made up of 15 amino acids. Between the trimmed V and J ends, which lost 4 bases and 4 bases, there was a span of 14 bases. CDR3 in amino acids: CASSPSGSVYNEQFF. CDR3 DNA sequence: TGTGCCAGCAGCCCCTCGGGCTCTGTTTACAATGAGCAGTTCTTC.

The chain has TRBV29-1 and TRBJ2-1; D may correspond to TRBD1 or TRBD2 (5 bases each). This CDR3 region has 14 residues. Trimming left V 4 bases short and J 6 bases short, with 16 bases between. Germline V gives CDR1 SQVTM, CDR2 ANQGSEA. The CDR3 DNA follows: TGCAGCGTTGTATTCGGGACCTCAATCAATGAGCAGTTCTTC. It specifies CSVVFGTSINEQFF.

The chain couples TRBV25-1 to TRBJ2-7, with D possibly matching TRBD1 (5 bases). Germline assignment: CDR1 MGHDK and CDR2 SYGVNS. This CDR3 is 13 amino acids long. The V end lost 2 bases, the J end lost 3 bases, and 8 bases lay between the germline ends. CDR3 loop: CASSEGAIYEQYF. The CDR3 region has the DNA TGTGCCAGCAGTGAAGGGGCCATCTACGAGCAGTACTTC.

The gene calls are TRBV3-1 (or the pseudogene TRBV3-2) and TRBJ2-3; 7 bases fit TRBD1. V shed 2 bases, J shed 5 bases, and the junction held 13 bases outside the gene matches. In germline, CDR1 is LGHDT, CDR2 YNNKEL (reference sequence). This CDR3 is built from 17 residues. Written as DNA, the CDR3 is TGTGCCAGCAGCCAACTTAGAAGGGGGCGCCGGGGAGATACGCAGTATTTT. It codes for CASSQLRRGRRGDTQYF.

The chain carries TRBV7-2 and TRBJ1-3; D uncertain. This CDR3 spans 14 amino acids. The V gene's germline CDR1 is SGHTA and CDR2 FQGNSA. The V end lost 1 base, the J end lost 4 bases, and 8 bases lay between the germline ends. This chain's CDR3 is CASSLGAYGNTIYF. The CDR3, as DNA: TGTGCCAGCAGCTTAGGGGCGTACGGAAACACCATATATTTT.